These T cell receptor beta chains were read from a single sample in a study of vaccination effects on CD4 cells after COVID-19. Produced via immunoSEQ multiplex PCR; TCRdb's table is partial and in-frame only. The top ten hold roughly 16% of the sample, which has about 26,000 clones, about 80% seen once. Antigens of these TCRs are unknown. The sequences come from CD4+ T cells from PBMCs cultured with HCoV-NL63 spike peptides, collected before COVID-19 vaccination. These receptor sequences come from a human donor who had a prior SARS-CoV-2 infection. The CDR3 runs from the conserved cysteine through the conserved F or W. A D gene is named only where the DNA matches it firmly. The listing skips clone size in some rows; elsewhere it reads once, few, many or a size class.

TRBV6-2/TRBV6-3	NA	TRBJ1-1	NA	TGTGCCAGCAGTTACCTGGGTGAAGCTTTCTTT	CASSYLGEAFF
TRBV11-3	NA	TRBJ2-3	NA	TGTGCCAGCAGCCTAGAGGAAATATCTAGCACAGATACGCAGTATTTT	CASSLEEISSTDTQYF
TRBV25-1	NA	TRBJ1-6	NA	TGTGCCAGCAGTGAATCTGGGTACTATTCACCCCTCCACTTT	CASSESGYYSPLHF
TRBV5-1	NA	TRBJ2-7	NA	TGCGCCAGCAGCCTCGACGACATAGCCTACGAGCAGTACTTC	CASSLDDIAYEQYF
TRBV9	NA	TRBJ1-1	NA	TGTGCCAGCAGCGTAGGCGGTGAGAAGACTGAAGCTTTCTTT	CASSVGGEKTEAFF
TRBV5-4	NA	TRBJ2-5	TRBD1	TGTGCCAGCAGCGTGACAGGGGATCAAGAGACCCAGTACTTC	CASSVTGDQETQYF
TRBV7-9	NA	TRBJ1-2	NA	TGTGCCAGCAGCTGGGACCAGGCCCTGAGCTATGGCTACACCTTC	CASSWDQALSYGYTF
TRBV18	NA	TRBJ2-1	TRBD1	TGTGCCAGCTCACCAAGACAGGGCCCTGAGCAGTTCTTC	CASSPRQGPEQFF
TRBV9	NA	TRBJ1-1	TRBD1	TGTGCCAGCAGCCCAACGACAGGGACCACTGAAGCTTTCTTT	CASSPTTGTTEAFF
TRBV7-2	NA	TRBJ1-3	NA	TGTGCCAGCAGCTTAGCGTTCAGGGGTGACACCATATATTTT	CASSLAFRGDTIYF
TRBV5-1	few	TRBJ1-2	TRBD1	TGCGCCAGCAGCTTGGGGGACAGGGGATATGGCTACACCTTC	CASSLGDRGYGYTF
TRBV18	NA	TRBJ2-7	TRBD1	TGTGCCAGCTCCACAGGGGCCCTCTCCTACGAGCAGTACTTC	CASSTGALSYEQYF
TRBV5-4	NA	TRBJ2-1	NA	TGTGCCAGCAGCTTAGCGAAAGGGATGGATGAGCAGTTCTTC	CASSLAKGMDEQFF
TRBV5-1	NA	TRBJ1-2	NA	TGCGCCAGCAGCCCGATGCACTCTTATGGCTACACCTTC	CASSPMHSYGYTF
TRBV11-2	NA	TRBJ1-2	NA	TGTGCCAGCAGCTTAGAGGTGTGGGGAGTCGGTGGCTACACCTTC	CASSLEVWGVGGYTF
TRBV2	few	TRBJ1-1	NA	TGTGCCAGCAAAAGGGTGAACACTGAAGCTTTCTTT	CASKRVNTEAFF
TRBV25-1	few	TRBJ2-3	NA	TGTGCCAGCAGTGGGGATTGGGGCGGGATCCGCACAGATACGCAGTATTTT	CASSGDWGGIRTDTQYF
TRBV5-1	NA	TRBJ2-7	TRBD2	TGCGCCAGCAGCTTGGCCGTGGGGGGGGAAGGCGAGCAGTACTTC	CASSLAVGGEGEQYF
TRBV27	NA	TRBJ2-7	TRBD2	TGTGCCACCAAACTTCTGAGGGAGGGCCCCTACGAGCAGTACTTC	CATKLLREGPYEQYF
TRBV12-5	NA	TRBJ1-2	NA	TGTGCTAGTGCCCTTTCGGGGAGGGCTAACTATGGCTACACCTTC	CASALSGRANYGYTF
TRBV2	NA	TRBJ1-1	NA	TGTGCCAGCCGCTGGGGGGACGGGGCTTACTGGGCTTTCTTT	CASRWGDGAYWAFF
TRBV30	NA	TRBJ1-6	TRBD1	TGTGCCTGGAGCCGGGACAGGGGAGGGCATAATTCACCCCTCCACTTT	CAWSRDRGGHNSPLHF
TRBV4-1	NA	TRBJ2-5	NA	TGCGCCAGCAGCCAAGATCCGCAGGGCCCGCAGTACTTC	CASSQDPQGPQYF
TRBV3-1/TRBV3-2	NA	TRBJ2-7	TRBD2	TGTGCCAGCAGCCAAGTTCTGAGGGGAGGGTATTCCTACGAGCAGTACTTC	CASSQVLRGGYSYEQYF
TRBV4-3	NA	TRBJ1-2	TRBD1	TGCGCCAGCAGCCCGGGACAGCCCAACTATGGCTACACCTTC	CASSPGQPNYGYTF
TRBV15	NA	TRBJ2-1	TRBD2	TGTGCCACCAGCAGAGATCTAGCGGTCTCCTACAATGAGCAGTTCTTC	CATSRDLAVSYNEQFF
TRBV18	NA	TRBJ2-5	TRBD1	TGTGCCAGCTCACCCTTGAGACAGGGTTTACAAGAGACCCAGTACTTC	CASSPLRQGLQETQYF
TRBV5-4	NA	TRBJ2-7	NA	TGTGCCAGCAGCTCCGAAGACAGATACGAGCAGTACTTC	CASSSEDRYEQYF
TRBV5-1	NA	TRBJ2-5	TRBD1	TGCGCCAGCAGCTCGGGACAGGGGACAGAGACCCAGTACTTC	CASSSGQGTETQYF